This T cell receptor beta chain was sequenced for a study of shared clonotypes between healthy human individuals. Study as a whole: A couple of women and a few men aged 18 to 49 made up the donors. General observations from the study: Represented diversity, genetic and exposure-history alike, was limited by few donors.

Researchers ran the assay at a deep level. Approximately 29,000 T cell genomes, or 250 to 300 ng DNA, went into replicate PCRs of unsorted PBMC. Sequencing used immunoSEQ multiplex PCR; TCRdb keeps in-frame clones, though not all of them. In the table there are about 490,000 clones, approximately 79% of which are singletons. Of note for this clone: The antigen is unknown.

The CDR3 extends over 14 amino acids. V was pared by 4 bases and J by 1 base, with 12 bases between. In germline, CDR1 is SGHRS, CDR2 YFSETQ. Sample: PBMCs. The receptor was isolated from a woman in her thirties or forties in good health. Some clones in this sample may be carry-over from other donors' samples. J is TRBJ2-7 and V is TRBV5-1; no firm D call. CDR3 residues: CASSTTASSYEQYF. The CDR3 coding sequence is TGCGCCAGCAGCACGACCGCCAGTTCCTACGAGCAGTACTTC.